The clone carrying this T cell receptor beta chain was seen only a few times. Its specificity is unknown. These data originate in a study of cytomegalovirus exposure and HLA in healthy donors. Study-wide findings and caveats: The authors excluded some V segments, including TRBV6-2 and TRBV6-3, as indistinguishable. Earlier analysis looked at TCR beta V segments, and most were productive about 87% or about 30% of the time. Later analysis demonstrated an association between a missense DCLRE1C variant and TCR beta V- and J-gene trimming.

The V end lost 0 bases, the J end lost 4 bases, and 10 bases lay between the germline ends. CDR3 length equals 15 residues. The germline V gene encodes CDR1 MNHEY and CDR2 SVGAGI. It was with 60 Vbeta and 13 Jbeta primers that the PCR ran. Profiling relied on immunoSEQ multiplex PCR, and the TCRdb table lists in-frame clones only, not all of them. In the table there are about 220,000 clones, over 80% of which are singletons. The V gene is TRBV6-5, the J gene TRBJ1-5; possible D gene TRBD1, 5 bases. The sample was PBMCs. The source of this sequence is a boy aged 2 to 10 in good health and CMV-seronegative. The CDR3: CASSYSGLMNQPQHF. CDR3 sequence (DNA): TGTGCCAGCAGTTACTCGGGACTAATGAATCAGCCCCAGCATTTT.